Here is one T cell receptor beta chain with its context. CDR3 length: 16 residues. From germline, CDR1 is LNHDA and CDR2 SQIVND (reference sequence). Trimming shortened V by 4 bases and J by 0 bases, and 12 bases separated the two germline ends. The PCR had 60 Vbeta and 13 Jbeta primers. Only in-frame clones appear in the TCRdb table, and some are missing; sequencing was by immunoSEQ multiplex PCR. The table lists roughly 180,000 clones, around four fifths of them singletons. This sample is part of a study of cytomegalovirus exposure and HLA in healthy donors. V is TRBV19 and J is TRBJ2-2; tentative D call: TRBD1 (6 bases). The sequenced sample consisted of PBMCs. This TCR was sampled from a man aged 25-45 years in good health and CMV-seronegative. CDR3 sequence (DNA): TGTGCCAGTAGTAGCGGACAGAGCCCGAACACCGGGGAGCTGTTTTTT. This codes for CASSSGQSPNTGELFF.